This entry lists 12 T cell receptor beta chains sequenced from one sample in a study of T cells in Graves' hyperthyroidism and ophthalmopathy. The source material, RNA transcripts, was used to amplify TCR beta CDR3 regions. In the first-round RT-PCR of the TCR CDR3, the HTBI primer set was used. A single record per CDR3 protein comes from TCRdb applying MiXCR to the multiplex PCR reads. The table has hundreds of thousands of distinct CDR3 sequences, 12% to 15% seen once. Material: blood. These receptors originate from a woman between 18 and 29 years old with Graves' hyperthyroidism.

This clonotype showed up just a few times. V and J are TRBV28 and TRBJ2-4; 12 bases are a match to TRBD2. This CDR3 has 15 amino acids. Unmatched junction bases numbered 1, after V lost 3 bases and J lost 4 bases. Germline V gene lookup returns CDR1 MDHEN and CDR2 SYDVKM. In DNA, the CDR3 is TGTGCCAGCAGTTTTACTAGCGGGAGGAAAAACATTCAGTACTTC. Translation gives CASSFTSGRKNIQYF.

This clonotype showed up many times. The CDR3 region has the DNA TGTGCCAGCAGCCACCGGGACAACTATGGCTACACCTTC. Its translation is CASSHRDNYGYTF. The chain couples TRBV3-1 to TRBJ1-2, with a tentative D call TRBD1 (5 bases). The CDR3 spans 13 residues. V was clipped by 3 bases and J by 2 bases, with 7 bases between them. Germline CDR1 reads LGHDT; CDR2 reads YNNKEL (reference sequence).

This clonotype showed up just a few times. The V call is TRBV9, the J call TRBJ2-7; no clear D gene. This CDR3 is built from 14 residues. CDR1 and CDR2 (germline): SGDLS, YYNGEE. Trimming took 0 bases from V and 4 from J, leaving 11 bases between them. The CDR3 loop is CASSVDSVGYEQYF. The CDR3 coding sequence is TGTGCCAGCAGCGTAGACAGTGTAGGGTACGAGCAGTACTTC.

This clonotype has at least ten counts. The chain has TRBV29-1 and TRBJ1-1; D gene uncertain. The V gene's germline CDR1 is SQVTM and CDR2 ANQGSEA. This CDR3 spans 12 amino acids. V lost 3 bases and J 0 bases, leaving 5 bases between the germline ends. As DNA, the CDR3 is TGCAGCGTTGAGCTGGTGAACACTGAAGCTTTCTTT. Its protein product is CSVELVNTEAFF.

This clonotype was detected only a few times. This chain connects TRBV20-1 to TRBJ2-7; 13 nucleotides agree with TRBD2. Trimming removed 4 bases from V and 4 bases from J; junction bases left unmatched: 16. This CDR3 has 18 residues. Germline lookup yields CDR1 DFQATT and CDR2 SNEGSKA (reference sequence). Written as DNA, the CDR3 is TGCAGTGCTAAGTTGTCTCGACTAGCGGGAGGCGGAGGATACGAGCAGTACTTC. Amino acids: CSAKLSRLAGGGGYEQYF.

This chain joins TRBV2 and TRBJ2-1; 12 bases align to TRBD2. Germline V CDR1 and CDR2: SNHLY, FYNNEI. The CDR3 runs to 17 residues. The ends lost 4 bases at V and 9 bases at J; junction bases unmatched: 13. The CDR3 region is CASSGSSGRVAKGEQFF. CDR3 sequence (DNA): TGTGCCAGCAGTGGGTCTAGCGGGAGGGTCGCGAAGGGTGAGCAGTTCTTC.

Ten or more counts support this clonotype. The chain is built from TRBV3-1 and TRBJ1-1; tentatively, D is TRBD1 (5 bases). CDR1 and CDR2 (germline): LGHDT, YNNKEL (reference sequence). V dropped 4 bases and J dropped 6 bases, with 9 bases sitting between them. CDR3 size: 12 residues. The CDR3, as DNA: TGTGCCAGCAGCCCCGTGGGGGCTGAAGCTTTCTTT. This gives the protein CASSPVGAEAFF.

This clonotype showed up just a few times. The V and J genes are TRBV10-1 and TRBJ2-2, with 8 bases aligning to TRBD2. Germline V gene data show CDR1 as WNHNN and CDR2 as SYGVQD (reference sequence). This CDR3 spans 15 amino acids. Trimming removed 3 bases from V and 5 bases from J; junction bases left unmatched: 5. CDR3 sequence reads: CASSDPAGVTGELFF. CDR3 sequence (DNA): TGCGCCAGCAGTGATCCAGCGGGAGTGACCGGGGAGCTGTTTTTT.

This clonotype was picked up many times. The V gene is TRBV20-1, the J gene TRBJ2-3; the match to TRBD2 covers 7 bases. Germline V gene lookup returns CDR1 DFQATT and CDR2 SNEGSKA (reference sequence). The CDR3 consists of 11 residues. V trimming: 4 bases; J trimming: 11 bases; junction bases outside the gene matches: 6. For the CDR3, the DNA is TGCAGTGCTAAATCAACGGGGGGGCAGTATTTT. This gives the protein CSAKSTGGQYF.

This clonotype has at least ten counts. This chain joins TRBV12-3 or TRBV12-4 and TRBJ2-5; 7 bases are a match to TRBD1. J was trimmed by 5 bases and V by 6 bases; bases with no gene match: 9. This CDR3 contains 14 residues. The CDR3 bases are TGTGCCAGCAGAGACGACAGGGCGCGGGAGACCCAGTACTTC. This encodes CASRDDRARETQYF.

This clonotype was counted between two and nine times. This sequence joins TRBV30 and TRBJ2-7; tentative D call: TRBD2 (5 bases). This CDR3 region has 13 residues. Germline V gene lookup returns CDR1 GTSNPN and CDR2 SVGIG (reference sequence). V was cut by 4 bases and J by 2 bases, with 12 bases left in between. CDR3 nucleotide sequence: TGTGCCTGGATATCGGGGATTACCTACGAGCAGTACTTC. It translates to CAWISGITYEQYF.

This clonotype was recorded a few times. This chain connects TRBV10-2 to TRBJ1-2; possibly TRBD1 for D (5 bases). Germline V gene data show CDR1 as WSHSY and CDR2 as SAAADI. The CDR3 has 14 residues. Deletions cut 4 bases from V and 7 bases from J, with 16 bases between. The CDR3, as DNA: TGCGCCAGCAGTGGGACGGGGGGTTTCTCTGGCTACACCTTC. Its translation: CASSGTGGFSGYTF.